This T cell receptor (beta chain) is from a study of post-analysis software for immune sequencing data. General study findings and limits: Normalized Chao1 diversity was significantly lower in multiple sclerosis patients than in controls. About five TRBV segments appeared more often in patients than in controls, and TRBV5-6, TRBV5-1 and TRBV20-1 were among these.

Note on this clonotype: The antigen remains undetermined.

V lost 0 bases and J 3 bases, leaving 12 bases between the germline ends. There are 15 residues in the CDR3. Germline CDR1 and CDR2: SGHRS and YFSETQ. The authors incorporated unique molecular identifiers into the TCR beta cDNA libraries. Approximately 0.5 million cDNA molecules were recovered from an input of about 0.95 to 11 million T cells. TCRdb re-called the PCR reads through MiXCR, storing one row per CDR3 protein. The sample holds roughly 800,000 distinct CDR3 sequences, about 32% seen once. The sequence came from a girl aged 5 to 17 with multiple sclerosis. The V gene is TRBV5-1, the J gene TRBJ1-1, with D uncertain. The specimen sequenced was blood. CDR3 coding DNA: TGCGCCAGCAGCTTGGAGTTGGGAAGGGACACTGAAGCTTTCTTT. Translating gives CASSLELGRDTEAFF.